The 27 T cell receptor beta chains reported below all come from one sample, sequenced in a study of shared clonotypes between healthy human individuals (dated by TCRdb to 2018 to 2020). Libraries were built with the immunoSEQ multiplex PCR assay. TCRdb took this table from immuneACCESS and kept in-frame rearrangements with V and J called. Such tables lack part of the clones; where checked against another copy, unresolved V genes explain under half of the gap, and the rest is unexplained. The sample profile shows around 2.3 million clones; approximately 94% of them were found once. The ten largest clones add up to over 0.1% of the sample. The specimen sequenced was naive CD4+ T cells sorted from blood. The cell subset or site label on this specimen signifies: CD45RA+ positively selected. Receptors were obtained from a man aged 18 to 29 in good health.

V is TRBV7-2 and J is TRBJ2-3; no reliable D call. The CDR3 extends over 18 amino acids. Trimming took 1 base from V and 1 from J, leaving 18 bases between them. The germline gives CDR1 SGHTA, CDR2 FQGNSA. The CDR3: CASSLGPSGTSRTDTQYF. The CDR3 bases are TGTGCCAGCAGCTTAGGACCTTCGGGCACTTCCCGCACAGATACGCAGTATTTT.

The rearrangement uses TRBV5-8 and TRBJ2-2; D is unresolved. Germline CDR1 is SGHTS and CDR2 is YDEGEE. With 4 bases removed from V and 1 base from J, the gap between germline ends came to 8 bases. This CDR3 has 14 residues. As DNA, the CDR3 is TGTGCCAGCAGCCTGGACCTGAACACCGGGGAGCTGTTTTTT. Translated, it gives CASSLDLNTGELFF.

In this sample, this clone turned up once. At the DNA level, this CDR3 is encoded by other sequences in the same sample as well. The V gene is TRBV7-9, the J gene TRBJ1-5; 8 bases align to TRBD1. CDR1 is SEHNR, CDR2 FQNEAQ, per germline (reference sequence). This CDR3 contains 15 residues. With 5 bases clipped from V and 0 bases from J, the junction kept 3 bases outside the gene matches. The CDR3 nucleotides are TGTGCCAGCAGCCTCGGACAGGGTAGCAATCAGCCCCAGCATTTT. This sequence encodes CASSLGQGSNQPQHF.

For this clone: The same CDR3 also results from other DNA sequences found in this sample. The rearrangement links TRBV6-5 to TRBJ2-7; D call uncertain. This CDR3 contains 11 residues. V was trimmed by 5 bases and J by 3 bases, leaving 5 bases between them. The germline CDR1 and CDR2 sequences are MNHEY and SVGAGI. The CDR3 bases are TGTGCCAGCAGTGGGAACTACGAGCAGTACTTC. Translation: CASSGNYEQYF.

This chain connects TRBV5-1 to TRBJ2-2, with D possibly TRBD2 on 6 matching bases. Germline values: CDR1 SGHRS, CDR2 YFSETQ. Deletions cut 4 bases from V and 4 bases from J, with 14 bases between. The CDR3 totals 15 residues. The CDR3, as DNA: TGCGCCAGCAGCCCCATTTGGGACTCCACCGGGGAGCTGTTTTTT. Translated: CASSPIWDSTGELFF.

This clone has only one observation. V is TRBV12-5 and J is TRBJ2-1; D unclear. CDR1 is LGHNT, CDR2 FRNRAP, per germline. CDR3 size: 18 residues. The V end lost 0 bases, the J end lost 0 bases, and 15 bases lay between the germline ends. The chain's CDR3 is CASGLVLLAWCSYNEQFF. CDR3 DNA sequence: TGTGCTAGTGGTTTGGTACTCTTGGCATGGTGCTCCTACAATGAGCAGTTCTTC.

This sequence joins TRBV18 and TRBJ2-5; D remains ambiguous. V was clipped by 2 bases and J by 2 bases, with 9 bases between them. CDR3 size: 14 residues. Per the germline V gene, CDR1 is KGHSH and CDR2 is LQKENI. The CDR3 region is CASSPRTVQETQYF. For the CDR3, the DNA is TGTGCCAGCTCACCAAGGACGGTACAAGAGACCCAGTACTTC.

This clone was detected only once. V gene TRBV27 combines with J gene TRBJ1-6, with D unresolved. Germline values: CDR1 MNHEY, CDR2 SMNVEV (reference sequence). V was pared by 8 bases and J by 10 bases, with 24 bases between. The CDR3 is 16 amino acids. DNA of the CDR3: TGTGCCAGCTCCGGGCCGCCAGTTAGTTTTCGATCACCCCTCCACTTT. Protein: CASSGPPVSFRSPLHF.

The V gene is TRBV5-1, the J gene TRBJ1-3; tentative D call: TRBD1 (6 bases). Trimming took 9 bases from V and 0 from J, leaving 16 bases between them. The CDR3 spans 15 residues. Germline CDR1 SGHRS, CDR2 YFSETQ. CDR3 amino acids: CATGDRIDSGNTIYF. CDR3 bases: TGCGCCACCGGCGACAGGATCGACTCTGGAAACACCATATATTTT. Full variable domain (remainder filled in from reference TRBV5-1 and TRBJ1-3): KAGVTQTPRYLIKTRGQQVTLSCSPISGHRSVSWYQQTPGQGLQFLFEYFSETQRNKGNFPGRFSGRQFSNSRSEMNVSTLELGDSALYLCATGDRIDSGNTIYFGEGSWLTVV.

This chain links TRBV28 with TRBJ1-1, with TRBD1 identical over 8 bases. The junction had 8 bases not matched to a gene; V was cut back by 8 bases and J by 0 bases. The CDR3 is made up of 15 amino acids. Germline CDR1 and CDR2: MDHEN and SYDVKM. The CDR3 region has the DNA TGTGCCAGCGGGGAAACAGGGGGAATGAACACTGAAGCTTTCTTT. Translating gives CASGETGGMNTEAFF. The variable domain in full, completed from reference TRBV28 and TRBJ1-1, reads DVKVTQSSRYLVKRTGEKVFLECVQDMDHENMFWYRQDPGLGLRLIYFSYDVKMKEKGDIPEGYSVSREKKERFSLILESASTNQTSMYLCASGETGGMNTEAFFGQGTRLTVV.

This clone was counted once. The rearrangement links TRBV6-1 to TRBJ1-2; D may be TRBD1 (6 bases). The CDR3 runs to 13 residues. V gave up 5 bases and J gave up 4 bases, with 11 bases separating them. Germline V gene lookup returns CDR1 MNHNS and CDR2 SASEGT. The CDR3 nucleotides read TGTGCCAGCAGTCCGCAGGGGACCTATGGCTACACCTTC. This sequence encodes CASSPQGTYGYTF.

The V and J genes are TRBV29-1 and TRBJ2-7, with D possibly called TRBD1 or TRBD2 (6 bases each). Trimming took off 8 bases at V and 2 bases at J, with 25 bases between the two ends. The CDR3 loop spans 16 amino acids. Per germline, CDR1 SQVTM and CDR2 ANQGSEA. This chain's CDR3 is CSRGAGVGGPTYEQYF. CDR3 in DNA: TGCAGCCGAGGGGCAGGGGTAGGAGGGCCTACCTACGAGCAGTACTTC.

This chain connects TRBV6-6 to TRBJ2-2; perhaps D is TRBD1 or TRBD2 (6 bases each). The V end lost 5 bases, the J end lost 1 base, and 14 bases lay between the germline ends. Per the germline V gene, CDR1 is MNHNY and CDR2 is SVGAGI (reference sequence). The CDR3 length is 16 residues. This chain's CDR3 is CASSIFRGLNTGELFF. As DNA, the CDR3 is TGTGCCAGCAGTATATTCAGGGGACTGAACACCGGGGAGCTGTTTTTT.

The chain carries TRBV7-2 and TRBJ1-1, with 9 bases matching TRBD1. The CDR3 has 17 amino acids. With 0 bases clipped from V and 5 bases from J, the junction kept 10 bases outside the gene matches. The germline CDR1 and CDR2 sequences are SGHTA and FQGNSA. The CDR3 sequence: CASSLAWGQGWRTEAFF. Written as DNA, the CDR3 is TGTGCCAGCAGCTTAGCGTGGGGACAGGGATGGAGGACTGAAGCTTTCTTT.

This chain connects TRBV30 to TRBJ2-3; tentative D call: TRBD2 (6 bases). Germline CDR1 is GTSNPN and CDR2 is SVGIG (reference sequence). The CDR3 has 15 residues. V was trimmed by 4 bases and J by 2 bases, leaving 16 bases between them. Written as DNA, the CDR3 is TGTGCCTGGAACCGGGACTCCCGGTTCACAGATACGCAGTATTTT. Translating gives CAWNRDSRFTDTQYF.

This clone was detected once. The V gene is TRBV18, the J gene TRBJ1-2; D perhaps matches TRBD1 (6 bases). Trimming stripped 4 bases from V and 3 bases from J, with 12 bases between. The germline V gene encodes CDR1 KGHSH and CDR2 LQKENI. The CDR3 consists of 14 residues. CDR3 loop: CASSLGSGDYGYTF. The DNA for the CDR3 is TGTGCCAGCTCACTCGGTTCAGGGGACTATGGCTACACCTTC.

Here the CDR3 reads CASSSQGGTGELFF. CDR3 sequence (DNA): TGTGCCAGCAGCTCGCAGGGAGGCACCGGGGAGCTGTTTTTT. This chain links TRBV7-3 with TRBJ2-2; weak D call: TRBD2 (6 bases). Germline V gives CDR1 SGHTA, CDR2 FQGTGA. V shed 4 bases and J shed 4 bases, with 10 bases lying between them. This CDR3 spans 14 amino acids.

The chain employs TRBV6-6 and TRBJ2-7, with D possibly being TRBD2 (5 bases). CDR1 and CDR2 (germline): MNHNY, SVGAGI (reference sequence). There are 11 residues in the CDR3. The V end was cut by 5 bases, the J end by 11 bases, with 13 bases between. CDR3 in amino acids: CASSTPSAEYF. Here the CDR3 DNA reads TGTGCCAGCAGTACCCCCTCAGCGGAGTACTTC.

The chain uses TRBV4-1 and TRBJ2-7, with D uncertain. Trimming stripped 3 bases from V and 0 bases from J, with 12 bases between. Germline V gene lookup returns CDR1 MGHRA and CDR2 YSYEKL. This CDR3 is built from 15 residues. The CDR3 loop is CASSHFFPSSYEQYF. The CDR3 DNA reads as TGCGCCAGCAGCCACTTCTTTCCGAGCTCCTACGAGCAGTACTTC.

This rearrangement joins TRBV2 to TRBJ2-2; D possibly matches TRBD1 or TRBD2 (5 bases each). Germline loops: CDR1 SNHLY, CDR2 FYNNEI. With 2 bases removed from V and 4 bases from J, the gap between germline ends came to 11 bases. This CDR3 region has 15 residues. CDR3 residues: CASSEYGAGTGELFF. As DNA, the CDR3 is TGTGCCAGCAGTGAATACGGGGCCGGCACCGGGGAGCTGTTTTTT.

The J gene is TRBJ2-2, the V gene TRBV28, with 7 bases identical to TRBD2. Germline assignment: CDR1 MDHEN and CDR2 SYDVKM. V lost 6 bases and J lost 7; bases outside the gene matches: 17. The CDR3 is made up of 17 amino acids. The CDR3 reads CASSRNPGGKIGGELFF. CDR3 in DNA: TGTGCCAGCAGCCGCAATCCGGGGGGAAAGATCGGCGGGGAGCTGTTTTTT.

The chain uses TRBV5-6 and TRBJ2-2; unclear D gene. Germline V gives CDR1 SGHDT, CDR2 YYEEEE. The CDR3 is made up of 17 amino acids. Trimming removed 4 bases at V and 0 bases at J, with 16 bases between. The CDR3 region has the DNA TGTGCCAGCAGCCTAAGGGTAGGAGCGACGAACACCGGGGAGCTGTTTTTT. Protein product: CASSLRVGATNTGELFF.

The chain joins TRBV28 to TRBJ1-2, with D tentatively TRBD1 (5 bases). Germline CDR1 MDHEN, CDR2 SYDVKM. The V gene lost 2 bases and the J gene lost 1 base, with 11 bases spanning the gap. This CDR3 has 15 residues. CDR3 bases: TGTGCCAGCAGTTTACCCCGGGACGGTAACTATGGCTACACCTTC. As protein: CASSLPRDGNYGYTF.

CDR3 DNA: TGTGCCAGCAGCCCACTCGGGTCTTCGAATTCACCCCTCCACTTT. It encodes CASSPLGSSNSPLHF. The chain recombines TRBV28 with TRBJ1-6; D ambiguous. The CDR3 totals 15 residues. Trimming took off 6 bases at V and 7 bases at J, with 16 bases between the two ends. Germline lookup yields CDR1 MDHEN and CDR2 SYDVKM.

As to this clone: The sample carries other DNA sequences with the same CDR3. This sequence joins TRBV6-5 and TRBJ1-5; 7 bases are a match to TRBD1. CDR1 is MNHEY and CDR2 is SVGAGI in the germline V gene. CDR3 size: 14 residues. J gave up 3 bases and V 6 bases, and 5 bases lay outside the gene matches. The CDR3 nucleotides read TGTGCCAGCAGCCCGGGACAGTTCAATCAGCCCCAGCATTTT. It yields the protein CASSPGQFNQPQHF.

The chain employs TRBV29-1 and TRBJ1-1; D uncertain. This CDR3 comprises 10 residues. Trimming shortened V by 6 bases and J by 6 bases, and 8 bases separated the two germline ends. Germline V gene lookup returns CDR1 SQVTM and CDR2 ANQGSEA. CDR3 DNA: TGCAGCGTCACTGTGGCTGAAGCTTTCTTT. Translating gives CSVTVAEAFF.

The rearrangement joins TRBV29-1 to TRBJ2-3, with D maybe TRBD2 (6 bases). CDR3 length: 13 residues. Germline V gene lookup returns CDR1 SQVTM and CDR2 ANQGSEA. The V end lost 4 bases, the J end lost 2 bases, and 10 bases lay between the germline ends. The CDR3 reads CSVVPDYTDTQYF. In nucleotides, the CDR3 is TGCAGCGTTGTCCCGGACTACACAGATACGCAGTATTTT.